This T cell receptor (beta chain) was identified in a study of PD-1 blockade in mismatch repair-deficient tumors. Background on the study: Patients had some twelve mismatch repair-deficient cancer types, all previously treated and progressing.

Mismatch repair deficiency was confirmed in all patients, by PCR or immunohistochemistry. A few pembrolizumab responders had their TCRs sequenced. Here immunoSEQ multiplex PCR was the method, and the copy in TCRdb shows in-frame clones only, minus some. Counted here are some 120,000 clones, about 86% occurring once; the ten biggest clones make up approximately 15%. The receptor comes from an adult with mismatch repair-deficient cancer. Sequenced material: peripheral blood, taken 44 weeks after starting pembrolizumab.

CDR3: CASSYSTGESYGYTF. CDR3 nucleotides: TGTGCCAGCAGTTACTCGACAGGGGAGAGCTATGGCTACACCTTC. V and J are TRBV6-5 and TRBJ1-2; 8 positions match TRBD1. V lost 0 bases to trimming and J lost 4 bases; unmatched junction nucleotides: 4. The V gene's germline CDR1 is MNHEY and CDR2 SVGAGI. The CDR3 sequence is 15 residues long.